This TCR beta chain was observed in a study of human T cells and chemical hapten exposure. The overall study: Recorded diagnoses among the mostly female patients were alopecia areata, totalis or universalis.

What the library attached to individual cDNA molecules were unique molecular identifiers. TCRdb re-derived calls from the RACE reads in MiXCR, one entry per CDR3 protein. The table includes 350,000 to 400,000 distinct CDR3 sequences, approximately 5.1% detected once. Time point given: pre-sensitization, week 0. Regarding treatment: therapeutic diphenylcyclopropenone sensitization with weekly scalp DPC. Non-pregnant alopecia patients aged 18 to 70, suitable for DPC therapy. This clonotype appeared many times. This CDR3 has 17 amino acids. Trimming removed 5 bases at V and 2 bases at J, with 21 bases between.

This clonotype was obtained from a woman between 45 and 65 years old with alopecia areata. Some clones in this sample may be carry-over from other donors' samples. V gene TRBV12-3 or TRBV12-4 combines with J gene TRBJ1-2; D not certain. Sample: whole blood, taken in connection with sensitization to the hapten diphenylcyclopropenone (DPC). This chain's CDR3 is CASSPDLRFSKNYGYTF. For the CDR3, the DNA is TGTGCCAGCAGTCCCGATTTGAGGTTTAGCAAGAACTATGGCTACACCTTC.